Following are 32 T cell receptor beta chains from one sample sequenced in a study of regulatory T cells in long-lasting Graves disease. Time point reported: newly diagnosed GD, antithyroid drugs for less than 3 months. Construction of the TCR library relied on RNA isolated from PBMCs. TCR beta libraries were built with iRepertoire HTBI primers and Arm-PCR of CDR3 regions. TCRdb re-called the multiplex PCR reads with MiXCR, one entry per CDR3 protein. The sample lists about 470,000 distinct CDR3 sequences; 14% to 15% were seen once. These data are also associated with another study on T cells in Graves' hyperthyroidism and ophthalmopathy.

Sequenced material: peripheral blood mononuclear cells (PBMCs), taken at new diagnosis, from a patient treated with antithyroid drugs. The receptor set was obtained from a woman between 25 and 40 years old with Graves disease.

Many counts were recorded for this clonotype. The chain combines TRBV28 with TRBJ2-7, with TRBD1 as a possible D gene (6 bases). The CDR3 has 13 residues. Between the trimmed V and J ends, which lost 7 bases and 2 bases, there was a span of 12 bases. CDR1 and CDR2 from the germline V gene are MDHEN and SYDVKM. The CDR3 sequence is CASTHAGAYEQYF. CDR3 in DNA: TGTGCCAGCACCCACGCAGGGGCCTACGAGCAGTACTTC.

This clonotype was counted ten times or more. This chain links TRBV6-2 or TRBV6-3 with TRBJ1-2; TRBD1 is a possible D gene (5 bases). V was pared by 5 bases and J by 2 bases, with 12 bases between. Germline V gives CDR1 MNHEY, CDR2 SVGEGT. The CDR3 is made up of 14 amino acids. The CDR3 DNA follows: TGTGCCAGCAGTGAACAGACAGCCAACTATGGCTACACCTTC. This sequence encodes CASSEQTANYGYTF.

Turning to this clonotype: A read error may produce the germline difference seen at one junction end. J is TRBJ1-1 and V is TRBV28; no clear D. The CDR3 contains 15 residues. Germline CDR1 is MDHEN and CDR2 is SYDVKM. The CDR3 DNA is TGTGCCAGTGACCGACGGCGGCTTAGGAACACTGAAGCTCTCTTT. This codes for CASDRRRLRNTEALF.

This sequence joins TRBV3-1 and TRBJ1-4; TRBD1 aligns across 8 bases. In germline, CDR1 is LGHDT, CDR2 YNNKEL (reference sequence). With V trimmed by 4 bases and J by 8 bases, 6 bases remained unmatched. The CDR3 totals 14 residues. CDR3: CASSPGGYQEKLFF. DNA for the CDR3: TGTGCCAGCAGCCCAGGGGGCTATCAAGAAAAACTGTTTTTT.

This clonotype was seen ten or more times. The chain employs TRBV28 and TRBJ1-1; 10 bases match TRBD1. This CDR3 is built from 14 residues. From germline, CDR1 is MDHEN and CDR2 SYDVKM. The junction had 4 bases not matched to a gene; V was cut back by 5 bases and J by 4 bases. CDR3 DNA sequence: TGTGCCAGCAGTGCCGACAGGGGGCCCACTGAAGCTTTCTTT. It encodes CASSADRGPTEAFF.

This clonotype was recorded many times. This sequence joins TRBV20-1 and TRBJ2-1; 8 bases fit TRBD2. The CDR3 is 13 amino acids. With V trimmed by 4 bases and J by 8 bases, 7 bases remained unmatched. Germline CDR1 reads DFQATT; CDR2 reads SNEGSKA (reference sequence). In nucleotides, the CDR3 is TGCAGTGCTATTTGGACTAGCCGAGATGAGCAGTTCTTC. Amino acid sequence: CSAIWTSRDEQFF.

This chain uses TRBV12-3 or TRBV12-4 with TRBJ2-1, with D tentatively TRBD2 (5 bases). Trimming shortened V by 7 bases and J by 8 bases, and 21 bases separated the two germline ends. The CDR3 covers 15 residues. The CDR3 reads CASTPRSGPADEQFF. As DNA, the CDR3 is TGTGCCAGCACCCCCAGGAGCGGCCCAGCCGATGAGCAGTTCTTC.

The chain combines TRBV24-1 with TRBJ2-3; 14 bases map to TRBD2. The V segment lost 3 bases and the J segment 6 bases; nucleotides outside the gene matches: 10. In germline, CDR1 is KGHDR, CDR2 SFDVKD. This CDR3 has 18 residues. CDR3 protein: CATSDPTGTSGREDTQYF. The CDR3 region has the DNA TGTGCCACCAGTGATCCAACTGGGACTAGCGGGAGAGAGGATACGCAGTATTTT.

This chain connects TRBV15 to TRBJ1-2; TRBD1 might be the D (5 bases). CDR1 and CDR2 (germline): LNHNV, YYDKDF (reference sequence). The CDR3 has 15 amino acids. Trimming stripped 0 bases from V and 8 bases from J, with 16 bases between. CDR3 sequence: CATSRDVEGLEGYTF. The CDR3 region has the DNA TGTGCCACCAGCAGAGATGTAGAGGGACTTGAGGGCTACACCTTC.

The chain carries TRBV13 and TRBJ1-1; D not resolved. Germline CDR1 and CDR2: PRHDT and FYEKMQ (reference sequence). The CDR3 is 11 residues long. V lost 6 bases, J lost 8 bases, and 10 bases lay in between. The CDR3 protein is CASRSIQEAFF. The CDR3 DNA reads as TGTGCCAGCAGATCCATTCAGGAAGCTTTCTTT.

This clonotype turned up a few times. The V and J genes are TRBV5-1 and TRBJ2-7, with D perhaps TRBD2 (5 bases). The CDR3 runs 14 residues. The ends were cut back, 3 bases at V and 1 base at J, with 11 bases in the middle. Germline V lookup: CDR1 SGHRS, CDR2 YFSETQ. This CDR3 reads CASSSEGSSYEQYF. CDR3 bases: TGCGCCAGCAGCTCTGAGGGAAGTTCCTACGAGCAGTACTTC. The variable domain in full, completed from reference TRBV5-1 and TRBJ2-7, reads KAGVTQTPRYLIKTRGQQVTLSCSPISGHRSVSWYQQTPGQGLQFLFEYFSETQRNKGNFPGRFSGRQFSNSRSEMNVSTLELGDSALYLCASSSEGSSYEQYFGPGTRLTVT.

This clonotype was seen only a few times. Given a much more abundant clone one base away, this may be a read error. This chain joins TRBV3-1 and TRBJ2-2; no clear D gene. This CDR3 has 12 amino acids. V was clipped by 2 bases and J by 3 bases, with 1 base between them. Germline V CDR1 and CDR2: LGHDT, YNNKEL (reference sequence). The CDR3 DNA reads TGTGCCAGCAGCCAATACACCGGGGAGCTGTTTTTT. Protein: CASSQYTGELFF.

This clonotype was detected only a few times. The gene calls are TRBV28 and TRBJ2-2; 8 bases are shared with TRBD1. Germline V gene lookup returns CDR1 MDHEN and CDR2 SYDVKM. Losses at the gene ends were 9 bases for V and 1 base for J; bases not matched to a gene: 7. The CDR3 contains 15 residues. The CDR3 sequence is CASFSGTGNTGELFF. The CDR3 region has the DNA TGTGCCAGTTTCTCCGGGACAGGGAACACCGGGGAGCTGTTTTTT.

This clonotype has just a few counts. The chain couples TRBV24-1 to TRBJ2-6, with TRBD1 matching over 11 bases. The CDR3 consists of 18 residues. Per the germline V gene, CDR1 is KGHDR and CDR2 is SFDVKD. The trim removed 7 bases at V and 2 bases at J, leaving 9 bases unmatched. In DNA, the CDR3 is TGTGCCACCAGCCCCGGACAGGGGGCCTTGGCTGGGGCCAACGTCCTGACTTTC. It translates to CATSPGQGALAGANVLTF.

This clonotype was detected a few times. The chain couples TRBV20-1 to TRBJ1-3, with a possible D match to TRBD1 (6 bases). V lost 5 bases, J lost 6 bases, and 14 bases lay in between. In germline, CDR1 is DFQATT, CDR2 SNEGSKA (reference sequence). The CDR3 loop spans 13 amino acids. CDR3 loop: CSALRQAVNTIYF. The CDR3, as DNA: TGCAGTGCTTTAAGACAGGCGGTAAACACCATATATTTT.

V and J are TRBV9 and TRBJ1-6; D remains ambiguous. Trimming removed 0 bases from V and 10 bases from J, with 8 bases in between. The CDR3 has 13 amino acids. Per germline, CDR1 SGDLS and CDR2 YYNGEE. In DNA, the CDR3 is TGTGCCAGCAGCGTAGCGGGTGCCTCACCCCTCCACTTT. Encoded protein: CASSVAGASPLHF. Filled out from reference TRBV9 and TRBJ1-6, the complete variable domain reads DSGVTQTPKHLITATGQRVTLRCSPRSGDLSVYWYQQSLDQGLQFLIQYYNGEERAKGNILERFSAQQFPDLHSELNLSSLELGDSALYFCASSVAGASPLHFGNGTRLTVT.

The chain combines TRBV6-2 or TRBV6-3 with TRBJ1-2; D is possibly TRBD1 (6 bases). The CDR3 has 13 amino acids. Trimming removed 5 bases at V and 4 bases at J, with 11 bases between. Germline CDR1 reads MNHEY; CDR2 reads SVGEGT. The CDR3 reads CASSHRDCYGYTF. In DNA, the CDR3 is TGTGCCAGCAGTCACAGGGATTGCTATGGCTACACCTTC.

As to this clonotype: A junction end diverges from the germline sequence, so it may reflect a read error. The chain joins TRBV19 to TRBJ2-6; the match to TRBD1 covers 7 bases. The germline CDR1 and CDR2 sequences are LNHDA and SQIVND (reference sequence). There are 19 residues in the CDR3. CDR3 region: CASRQLPGQASSGADVLTF. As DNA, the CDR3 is TGTGCCAGCAGACAACTCCCCGGACAGGCCAGCTCTGGGGCCGACGTCCTGACTTTC.

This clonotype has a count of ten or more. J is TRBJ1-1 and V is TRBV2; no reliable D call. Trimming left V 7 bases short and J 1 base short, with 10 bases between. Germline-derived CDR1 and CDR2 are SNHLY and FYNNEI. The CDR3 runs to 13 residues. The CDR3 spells CASTLKGNTEAFF. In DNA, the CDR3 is TGTGCCAGCACGTTGAAGGGGAACACTGAAGCTTTCTTT. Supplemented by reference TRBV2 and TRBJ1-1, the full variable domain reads EPEVTQTPSHQVTQMGQEVILRCVPISNHLYFYWYRQILGQKVEFLVSFYNNEISEKSEIFDDQFSVERPDGSNFTLKIRSTKLEDSAMYFCASTLKGNTEAFFGQGTRLTVV.

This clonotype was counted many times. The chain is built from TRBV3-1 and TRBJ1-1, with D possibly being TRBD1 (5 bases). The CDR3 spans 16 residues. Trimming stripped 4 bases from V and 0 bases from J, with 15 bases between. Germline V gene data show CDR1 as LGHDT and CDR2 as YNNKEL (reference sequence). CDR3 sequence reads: CASSPGWAGVNTEAFF. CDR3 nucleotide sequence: TGTGCCAGCAGCCCAGGGTGGGCGGGGGTGAACACTGAAGCTTTCTTT. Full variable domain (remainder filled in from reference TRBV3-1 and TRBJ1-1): DTAVSQTPKYLVTQMGNDKSIKCEQNLGHDTMYWYKQDSKKFLKIMFSYNNKELIINETVPNRFSPKSPDKAHLNLHINSLELGDSAVYFCASSPGWAGVNTEAFFGQGTRLTVV.

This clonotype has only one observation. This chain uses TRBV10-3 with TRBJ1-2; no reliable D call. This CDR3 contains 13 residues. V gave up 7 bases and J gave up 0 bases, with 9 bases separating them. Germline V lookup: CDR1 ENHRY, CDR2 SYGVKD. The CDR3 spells CAITADSNYGYTF. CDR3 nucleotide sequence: TGTGCCATCACCGCAGACTCTAACTATGGCTACACCTTC.

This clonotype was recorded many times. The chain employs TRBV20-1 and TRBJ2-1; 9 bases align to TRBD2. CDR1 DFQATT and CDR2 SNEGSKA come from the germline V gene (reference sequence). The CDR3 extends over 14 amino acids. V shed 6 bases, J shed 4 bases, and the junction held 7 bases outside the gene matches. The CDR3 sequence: CSAILAGYYNEQFF. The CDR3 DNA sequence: TGCAGTGCAATACTAGCGGGCTATTACAATGAGCAGTTCTTC.

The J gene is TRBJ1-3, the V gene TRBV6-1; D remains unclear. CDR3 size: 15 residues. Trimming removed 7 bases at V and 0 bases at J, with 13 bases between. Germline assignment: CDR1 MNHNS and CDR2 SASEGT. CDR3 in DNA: TGTGCCAGCAACCCGGGAGGAAGCTCTGGAAACACCATATATTTT. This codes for CASNPGGSSGNTIYF.

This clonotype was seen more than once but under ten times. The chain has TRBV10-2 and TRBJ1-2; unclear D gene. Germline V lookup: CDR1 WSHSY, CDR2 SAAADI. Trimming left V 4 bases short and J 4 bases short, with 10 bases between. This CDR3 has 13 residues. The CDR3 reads CASSAPIVYGYTF. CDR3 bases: TGCGCCAGCAGTGCCCCGATTGTCTATGGCTACACCTTC.

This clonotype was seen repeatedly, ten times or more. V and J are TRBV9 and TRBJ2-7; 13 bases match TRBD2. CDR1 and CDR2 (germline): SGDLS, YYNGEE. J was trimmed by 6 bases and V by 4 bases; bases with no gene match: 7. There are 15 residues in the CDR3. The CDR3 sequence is CASSMGLAGRREQYF. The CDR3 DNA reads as TGTGCCAGCAGCATGGGACTAGCGGGACGGCGCGAGCAGTACTTC.

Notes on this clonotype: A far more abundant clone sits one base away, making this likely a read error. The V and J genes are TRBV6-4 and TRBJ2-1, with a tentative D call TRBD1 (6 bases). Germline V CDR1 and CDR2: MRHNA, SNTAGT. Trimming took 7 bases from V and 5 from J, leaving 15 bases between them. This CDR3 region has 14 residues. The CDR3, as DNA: TGTGCCAGCATTTCCCAGGGGCCCCACAATGAGCAGTTCTTC. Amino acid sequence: CASISQGPHNEQFF.

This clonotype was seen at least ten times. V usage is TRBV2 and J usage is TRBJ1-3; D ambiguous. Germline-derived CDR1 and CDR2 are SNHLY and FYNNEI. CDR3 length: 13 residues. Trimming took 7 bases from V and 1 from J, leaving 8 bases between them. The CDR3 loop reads CASTGDSGNTIYF. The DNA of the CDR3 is TGTGCCAGCACCGGGGATTCTGGAAACACCATATATTTT.

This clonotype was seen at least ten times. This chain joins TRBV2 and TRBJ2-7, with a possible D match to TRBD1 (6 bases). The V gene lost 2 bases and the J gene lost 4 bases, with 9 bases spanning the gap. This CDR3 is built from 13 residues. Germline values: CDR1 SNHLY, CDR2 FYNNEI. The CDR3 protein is CASSESDRYEQYF. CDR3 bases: TGTGCCAGCAGTGAATCGGACAGATACGAGCAGTACTTC.

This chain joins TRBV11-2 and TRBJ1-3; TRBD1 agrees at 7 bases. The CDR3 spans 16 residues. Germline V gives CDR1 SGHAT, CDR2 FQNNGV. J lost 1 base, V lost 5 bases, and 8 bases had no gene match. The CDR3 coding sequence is TGTGCCAGCAGCACCCGACAGGGCTCTTCTGGAAACACCATATATTTT. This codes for CASSTRQGSSGNTIYF.

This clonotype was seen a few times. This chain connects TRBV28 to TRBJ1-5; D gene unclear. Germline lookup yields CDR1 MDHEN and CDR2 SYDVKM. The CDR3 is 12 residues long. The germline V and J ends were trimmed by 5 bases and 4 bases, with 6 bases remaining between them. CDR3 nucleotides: TGTGCCAGCAGTGGGAATAATCAGCCCCAGCATTTT. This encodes CASSGNNQPQHF.

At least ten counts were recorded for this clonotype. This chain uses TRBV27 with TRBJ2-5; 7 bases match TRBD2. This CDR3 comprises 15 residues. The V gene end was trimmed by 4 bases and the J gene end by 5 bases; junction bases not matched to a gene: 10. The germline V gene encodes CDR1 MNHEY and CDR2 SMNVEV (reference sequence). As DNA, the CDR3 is TGTGCCAGCAGTTCCGGTGGGAGGGCGCCGGAGACCCAGTACTTC. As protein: CASSSGGRAPETQYF.

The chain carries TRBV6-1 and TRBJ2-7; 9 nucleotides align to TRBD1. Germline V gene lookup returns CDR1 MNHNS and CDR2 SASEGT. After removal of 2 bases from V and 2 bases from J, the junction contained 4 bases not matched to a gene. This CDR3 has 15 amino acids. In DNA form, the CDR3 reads TGTGCCAGCAGTGAATGGACAGGGGCCACCTACGAGCAGTACTTC. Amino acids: CASSEWTGATYEQYF.